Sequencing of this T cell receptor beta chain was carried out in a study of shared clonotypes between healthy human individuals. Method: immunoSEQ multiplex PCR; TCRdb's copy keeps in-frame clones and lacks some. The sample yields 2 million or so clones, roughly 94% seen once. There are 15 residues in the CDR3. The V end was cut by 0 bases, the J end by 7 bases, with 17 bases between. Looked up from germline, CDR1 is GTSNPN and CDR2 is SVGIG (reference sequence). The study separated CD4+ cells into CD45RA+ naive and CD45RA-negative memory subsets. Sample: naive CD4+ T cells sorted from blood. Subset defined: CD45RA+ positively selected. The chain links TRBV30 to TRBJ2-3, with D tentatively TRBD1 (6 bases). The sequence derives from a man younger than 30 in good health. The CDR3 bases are TGTGCCTGGAGTGTTGGTGGGGGCGGTAGGAATACGCAGTATTTT. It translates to CAWSVGGGGRNTQYF.